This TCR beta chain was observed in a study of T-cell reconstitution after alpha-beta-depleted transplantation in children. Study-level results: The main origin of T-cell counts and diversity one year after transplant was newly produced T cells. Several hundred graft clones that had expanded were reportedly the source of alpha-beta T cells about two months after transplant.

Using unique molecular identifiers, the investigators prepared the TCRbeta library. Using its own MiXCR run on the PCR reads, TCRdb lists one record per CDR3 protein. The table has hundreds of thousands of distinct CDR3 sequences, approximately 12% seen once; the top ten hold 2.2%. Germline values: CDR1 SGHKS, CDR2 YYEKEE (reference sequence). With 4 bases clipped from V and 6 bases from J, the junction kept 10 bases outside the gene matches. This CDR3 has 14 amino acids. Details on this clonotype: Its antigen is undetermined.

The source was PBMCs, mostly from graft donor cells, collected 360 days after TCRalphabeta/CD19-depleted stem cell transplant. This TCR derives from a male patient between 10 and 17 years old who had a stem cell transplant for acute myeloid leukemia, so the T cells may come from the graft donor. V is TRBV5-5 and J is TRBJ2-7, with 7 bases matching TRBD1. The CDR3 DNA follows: TGTGCCAGCAGCACCCGACAGGGACCGGGCGAGCAGTACTTC. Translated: CASSTRQGPGEQYF.